The T cell receptor beta chain described here comes from a study of T cells after yellow fever vaccination. V lost 8 bases and J 0 bases, leaving 11 bases between the germline ends. Germline V gene data show CDR1 as LNHDA and CDR2 as SQIVND (reference sequence). The CDR3 runs to 14 residues. A process of 5'RACE template switching, which added a universal primer site and UMIs, was used to make TCR cDNA. TCRdb called the 5' RACE reads again in MiXCR, with one record for every CDR3 protein. The sample records around 590,000 distinct CDR3 sequences, 9% to 15% being singletons. This rearrangement joins TRBV19 to TRBJ1-3; perhaps TRBD1 as D (6 bases). The sequence was collected from a man between 25 and 39 years old who received the YFV17D yellow fever vaccine. The sequencing here drew on PBMCs, taken on the day of the yellow fever booster vaccination. Written as DNA, the CDR3 is TGTGCCAGTCGACAGGCAAGCTCTGGAAACACCATATATTTT. It yields the protein CASRQASSGNTIYF.